The next 15 T cell receptor beta chains were all read from a single sample in a study of beta chain features in type 1 diabetes. Every isolated RNA sample was fully reverse transcribed, so sequencing captured expressed TCRB transcripts. Profiling relied on immunoSEQ multiplex PCR, and the TCRdb table lists in-frame clones only, not all of them. In the table there are about 340,000 clones, 6.5% to 10% of which are singletons. The sequencing sample was made of central memory CD4+ T cells from blood. The receptors originated from a woman between 18 and 29 years old in good health.

This clone was seen a few times. This rearrangement joins TRBV10-3 to TRBJ2-3; 7 bases fit TRBD1. There are 13 residues in the CDR3. V shed 10 bases and J 1 base; nucleotides not matched to a gene: 5. CDR1 and CDR2 (germline): ENHRY, SYGVKD. CDR3 protein: CATKGQGTDTQYF. The DNA for the CDR3 is TGTGCCACGAAAGGACAGGGCACAGATACGCAGTATTTT.

This clone was seen a handful of times. The chain combines TRBV4-3 with TRBJ2-4; D is tentatively TRBD1 or TRBD2 (6 bases each). V lost 3 bases, J lost 4 bases, and 13 bases lay in between. CDR1 is LGHNA, CDR2 YSLEER, per germline. The CDR3 extends over 15 amino acids. In DNA, the CDR3 is TGCGCCAGCAGCCATGATGTAGGGGGGAAAAACATTCAGTACTTC. The encoded protein is CASSHDVGGKNIQYF.

This chain connects TRBV29-1 to TRBJ1-2; D gene unclear. CDR1 and CDR2 from the germline V gene are SQVTM and ANQGSEA. The length of the CDR3 is 13 residues. V shed 2 bases and J shed 6 bases, with 13 bases lying between them. The CDR3 reads CSVEPSGVDGYTF. CDR3 coding DNA: TGCAGCGTTGAACCGTCAGGCGTGGATGGCTACACCTTC.

The genes are TRBV7-6 and TRBJ2-3, with TRBD1 as a possible D gene (6 bases). The CDR3 is made up of 15 amino acids. V dropped 3 bases and J dropped 3 bases, with 13 bases sitting between them. Per germline, CDR1 SGHVS and CDR2 FNYEAQ. The CDR3 coding sequence is TGTGCCAGCAGCTTTACAGGGTCTCGGACAGATACGCAGTATTTT. Its translation is CASSFTGSRTDTQYF.

This clone occurred a few times. The chain employs TRBV7-6 and TRBJ2-1; 12 bases align to TRBD2. The CDR3 has 17 residues. V shed 2 bases, J shed 1 base, and the junction held 3 bases outside the gene matches. CDR1 SGHVS and CDR2 FNYEAQ come from the germline V gene. CDR3 DNA: TGTGCCAGCAGCTTACTAGCGGGAGGGCAATCCTACAATGAGCAGTTCTTC. Protein: CASSLLAGGQSYNEQFF.

This clone turned up a few times. V usage is TRBV28 and J usage is TRBJ2-1, with no clear D. CDR1 and CDR2 from the germline V gene are MDHEN and SYDVKM. The CDR3 extends over 11 amino acids. V gave up 7 bases and J gave up 4 bases, with 5 bases separating them. DNA for the CDR3: TGTGCCAGCAACTTATACAATGAGCAGTTCTTC. Translation: CASNLYNEQFF.

This clone was detected a few times. The chain combines TRBV18 with TRBJ1-4; perhaps TRBD1 as D (6 bases). The CDR3 is 15 amino acids. V shed 0 bases and J shed 10 bases, with 15 bases lying between them. The germline CDR1 and CDR2 sequences are KGHSH and LQKENI. CDR3 DNA: TGTGCCAGCTCACCACCCGGGACAATTGGGGCAAAACTGTTTTTT. It encodes CASSPPGTIGAKLFF.

The sample holds a few counts of this clone. The J gene is TRBJ2-1, the V gene TRBV7-2, with D possibly being TRBD1 or TRBD2 (5 bases each). This CDR3 spans 14 amino acids. V dropped 3 bases and J dropped 6 bases, with 12 bases sitting between them. Per the germline V gene, CDR1 is SGHTA and CDR2 is FQGNSA. The chain's CDR3 is CASSLFIGGNEQFF. The CDR3 DNA follows: TGTGCCAGCAGCTTGTTTATTGGGGGCAATGAGCAGTTCTTC.

The CDR3 protein is CASRDRTGGLAGCSYEQYF. DNA for the CDR3: TGCGCCAGCAGGGACAGGACAGGGGGCCTAGCGGGTTGCTCCTACGAGCAGTACTTC. The V call is TRBV4-1, the J call TRBJ2-7; 11 positions match TRBD1. With 6 bases clipped from V and 0 bases from J, the junction kept 16 bases outside the gene matches. Germline CDR1 is MGHRA and CDR2 is YSYEKL. The CDR3 is 19 residues long.

The gene calls are TRBV7-6 and TRBJ2-1; D is unclear. CDR3 length: 13 residues. The germline V gene has CDR1 SGHVS and CDR2 FNYEAQ. V was pared by 2 bases and J by 2 bases, with 4 bases between. This CDR3 is CASSLSTYNEQFF. The CDR3 coding sequence is TGTGCCAGCAGCTTAAGCACCTACAATGAGCAGTTCTTC.

This clone occurred a few times. The rearrangement uses TRBV28 and TRBJ2-7; TRBD1 agrees at 8 bases. J lost 9 bases, V lost 7 bases, and 14 bases had no gene match. The CDR3 length is 14 residues. Germline CDR1 is MDHEN and CDR2 is SYDVKM. The CDR3 here is CASKVAQGVSAQYF. CDR3 DNA sequence: TGTGCCAGCAAGGTGGCACAGGGGGTGTCGGCGCAGTACTTC.

This rearrangement joins TRBV6-5 to TRBJ2-5; D possibly corresponds to TRBD2 (5 bases). There are 14 residues in the CDR3. V lost 5 bases and J 5 bases, leaving 15 bases between the germline ends. CDR1 MNHEY and CDR2 SVGAGI come from the germline V gene. CDR3 sequence: CASSLMTRAETQYF. The CDR3 nucleotides are TGTGCCAGCAGTCTCATGACGAGGGCCGAGACCCAGTACTTC.

In its sample, this clone was seen a few times. The chain employs TRBV28 and TRBJ2-7; 11 bases fit TRBD2. The germline V gene has CDR1 MDHEN and CDR2 SYDVKM. This CDR3 comprises 15 residues. The J segment lost 6 bases and the V segment lost 7 bases, leaving 11 bases of the junction unmatched. This CDR3 is CASTLRSGRAPEQYF. DNA for the CDR3: TGTGCCAGCACCCTCCGTAGCGGGAGGGCTCCCGAGCAGTACTTC.

This clone has a handful of counts. This chain uses TRBV29-1 with TRBJ2-5; weak D call: TRBD2 (5 bases). Germline V gene data show CDR1 as SQVTM and CDR2 as ANQGSEA. Trimming shortened V by 6 bases and J by 0 bases, and 8 bases separated the two germline ends. This CDR3 has 12 amino acids. DNA for the CDR3: TGCAGCGTATCGGGAAACCAAGAGACCCAGTACTTC. Its protein is CSVSGNQETQYF.

This clone occurred a few times. V and J are TRBV11-2 and TRBJ2-2, with D perhaps being TRBD1 or TRBD2 (5 bases each). The CDR3 loop spans 18 amino acids. Trimming took off 3 bases at V and 1 base at J, with 18 bases between the two ends. Germline V gene data show CDR1 as SGHAT and CDR2 as FQNNGV. The DNA for the CDR3 is TGTGCCAGCAGCTTGCGGGCCGTTGGGGGAGTGAACACCGGGGAGCTGTTTTTT. Translated, it gives CASSLRAVGGVNTGELFF.